This TCR beta chain comes out of a study of blood T cell repertoires in COVID-19. Study-wide context: Acute and convalescent COVID-19 specimens originated in the United States, Italy and Spain. PBMCs, B-cell-depleted T cells, or T cells were the source of the cDNA or gDNA that made up the material.

V dropped 7 bases and J dropped 8 bases, with 15 bases sitting between them. In germline, CDR1 is MNHEY, CDR2 SVGAGI. CDR3 length: 14 amino acids. In the original workflow: From reference gene primer amplification, estimates of nucleated cell counts were derived. Sequencing used immunoSEQ multiplex PCR; TCRdb keeps in-frame clones, though not all of them. V and J calls and clone size are given by that table; D and trimming were obtained from the DNA. This repertoire shows some 150,000 clones, roughly 90% found once; its top ten account for around 3%. The clonotype comes from a man between 60 and 75 years old with acute or convalescent COVID-19. The sequenced sample consisted of peripheral blood. V is TRBV6-5 and J is TRBJ2-6, with a possible D match to TRBD2 (7 bases). The CDR3 reads CASNGGGGSNVLTF. The CDR3 nucleotides read TGTGCCAGCAACGGGGGCGGGGGATCCAACGTCCTGACTTTC.